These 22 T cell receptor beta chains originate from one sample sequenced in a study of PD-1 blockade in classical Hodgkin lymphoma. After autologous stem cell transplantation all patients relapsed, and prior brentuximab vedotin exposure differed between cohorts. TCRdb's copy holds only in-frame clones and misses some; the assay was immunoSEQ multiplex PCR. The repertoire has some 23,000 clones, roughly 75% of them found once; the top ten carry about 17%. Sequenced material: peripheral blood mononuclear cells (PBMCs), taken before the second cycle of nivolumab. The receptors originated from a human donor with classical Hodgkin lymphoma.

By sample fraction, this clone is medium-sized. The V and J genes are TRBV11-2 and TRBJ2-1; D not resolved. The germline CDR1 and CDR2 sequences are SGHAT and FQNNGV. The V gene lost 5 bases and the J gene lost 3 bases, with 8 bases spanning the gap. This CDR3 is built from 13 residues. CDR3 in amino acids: CASSAELYNEQFF. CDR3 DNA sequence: TGTGCCAGCAGCGCAGAGCTCTACAATGAGCAGTTCTTC.

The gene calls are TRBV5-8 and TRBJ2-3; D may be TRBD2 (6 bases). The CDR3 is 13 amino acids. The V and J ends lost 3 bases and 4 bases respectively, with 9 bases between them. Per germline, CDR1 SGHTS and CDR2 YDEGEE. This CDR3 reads CASSWGGADTQYF. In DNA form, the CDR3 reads TGTGCCAGCAGCTGGGGAGGCGCAGATACGCAGTATTTT.

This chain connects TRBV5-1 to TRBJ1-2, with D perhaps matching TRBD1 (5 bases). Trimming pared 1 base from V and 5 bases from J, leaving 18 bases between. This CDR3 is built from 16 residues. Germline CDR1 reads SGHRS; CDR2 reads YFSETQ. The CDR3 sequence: CASSLSFATATYGYTF. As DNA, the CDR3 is TGCGCCAGCAGCTTGTCTTTTGCGACAGCGACGTATGGCTACACCTTC.

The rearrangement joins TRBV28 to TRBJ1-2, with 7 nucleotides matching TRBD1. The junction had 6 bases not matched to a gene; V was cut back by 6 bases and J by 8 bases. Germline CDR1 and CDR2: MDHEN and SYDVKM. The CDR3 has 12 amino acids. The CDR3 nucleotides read TGTGCCAGCAGCAGCAGGGGGAGGGGCTACACCTTC. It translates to CASSSRGRGYTF.

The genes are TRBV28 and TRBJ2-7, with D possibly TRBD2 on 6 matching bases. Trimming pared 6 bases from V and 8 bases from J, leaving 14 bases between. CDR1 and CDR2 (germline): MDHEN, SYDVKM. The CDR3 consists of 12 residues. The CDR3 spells CASRNAGRKQYV. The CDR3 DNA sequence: TGTGCCAGCAGGAACGCGGGGCGGAAGCAGTACGTC.

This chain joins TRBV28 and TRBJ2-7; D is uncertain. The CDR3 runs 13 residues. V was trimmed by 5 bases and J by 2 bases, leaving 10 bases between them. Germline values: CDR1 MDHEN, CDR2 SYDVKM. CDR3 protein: CASSAGPTYEQYV. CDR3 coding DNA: TGTGCCAGCAGTGCCGGACCCACCTACGAGCAGTACGTC.

Written as DNA, the CDR3 is TGTGCCAGCAGTCAGACTAGGAGAACAAGGGACACCGGGGAGCTGTTTTTT. Encoded protein: CASSQTRRTRDTGELFF. The rearrangement joins TRBV2 to TRBJ2-2; the D gene is possibly TRBD2 (6 bases). Deletions cut 5 bases from V and 3 bases from J, with 19 bases between. The CDR3 is made up of 17 amino acids. CDR1 is SNHLY, CDR2 FYNNEI, per germline.

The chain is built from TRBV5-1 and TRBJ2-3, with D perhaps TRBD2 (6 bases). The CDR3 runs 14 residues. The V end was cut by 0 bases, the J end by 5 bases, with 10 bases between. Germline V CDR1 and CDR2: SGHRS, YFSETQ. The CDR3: CASSLGRERDTQYF. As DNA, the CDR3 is TGCGCCAGCAGCTTGGGGAGGGAAAGAGATACGCAGTATTTT.

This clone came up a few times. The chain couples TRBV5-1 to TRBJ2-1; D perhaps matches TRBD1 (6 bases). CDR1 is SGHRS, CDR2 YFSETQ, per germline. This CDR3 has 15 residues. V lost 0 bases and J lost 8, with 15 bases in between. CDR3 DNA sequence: TGCGCCAGCAGCTTGGGACAGGAGTGGATTGATGAGCAGTTCTTC. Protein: CASSLGQEWIDEQFF.

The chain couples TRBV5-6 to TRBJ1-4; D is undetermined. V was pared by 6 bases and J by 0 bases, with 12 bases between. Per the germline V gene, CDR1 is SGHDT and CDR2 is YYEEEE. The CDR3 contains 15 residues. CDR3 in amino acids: CASIKLGSTNEKLFF. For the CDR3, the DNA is TGTGCCAGCATCAAGTTGGGCTCAACTAATGAAAAACTGTTTTTT.

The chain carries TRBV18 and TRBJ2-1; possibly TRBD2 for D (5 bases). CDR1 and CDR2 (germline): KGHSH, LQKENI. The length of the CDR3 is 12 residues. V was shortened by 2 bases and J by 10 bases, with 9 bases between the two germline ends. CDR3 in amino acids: CASSPRTPEQFF. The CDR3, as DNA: TGTGCCAGCTCACCAAGGACTCCCGAGCAGTTCTTC.

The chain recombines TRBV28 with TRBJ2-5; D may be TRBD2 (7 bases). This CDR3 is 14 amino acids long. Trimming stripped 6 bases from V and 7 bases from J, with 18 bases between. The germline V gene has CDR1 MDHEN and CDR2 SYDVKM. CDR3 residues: CASSPRGAAGTQYF. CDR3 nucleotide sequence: TGTGCCAGCAGCCCTCGGGGGGCGGCTGGGACCCAGTACTTC. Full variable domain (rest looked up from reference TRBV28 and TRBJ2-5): DVKVTQSSRYLVKRTGEKVFLECVQDMDHENMFWYRQDPGLGLRLIYFSYDVKMKEKGDIPEGYSVSREKKERFSLILESASTNQTSMYLCASSPRGAAGTQYFGPGTRLLVL.

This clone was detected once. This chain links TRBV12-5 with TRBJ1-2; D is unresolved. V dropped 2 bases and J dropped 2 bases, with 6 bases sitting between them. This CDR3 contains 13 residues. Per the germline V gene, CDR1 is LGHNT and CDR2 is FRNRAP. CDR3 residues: CASGLIPNYGYTF. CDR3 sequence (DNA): TGTGCTAGTGGTTTGATACCCAACTATGGCTACACCTTC.

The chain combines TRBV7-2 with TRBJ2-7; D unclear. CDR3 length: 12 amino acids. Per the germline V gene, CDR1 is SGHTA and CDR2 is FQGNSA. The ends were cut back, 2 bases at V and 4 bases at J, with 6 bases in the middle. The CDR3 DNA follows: TGTGCCAGCAGCTTATGGGGTTACGAGCAGTACGTC. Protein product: CASSLWGYEQYV.

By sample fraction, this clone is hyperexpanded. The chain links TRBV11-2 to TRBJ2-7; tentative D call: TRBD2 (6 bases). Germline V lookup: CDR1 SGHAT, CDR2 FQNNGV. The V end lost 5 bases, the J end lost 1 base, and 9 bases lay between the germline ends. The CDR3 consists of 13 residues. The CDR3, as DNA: TGTGCCAGCAGCGTGACTAGTTCCTACGAGCAGTACTTC. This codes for CASSVTSSYEQYF.

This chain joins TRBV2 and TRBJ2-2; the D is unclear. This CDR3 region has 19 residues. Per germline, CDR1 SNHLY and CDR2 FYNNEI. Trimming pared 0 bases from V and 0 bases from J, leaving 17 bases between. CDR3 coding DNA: TGTGCCAGCAGTGAAGCGAGCACCTGGGGAAGGTCGAACACCGGGGAGCTGTTTTTT. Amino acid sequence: CASSEASTWGRSNTGELFF.

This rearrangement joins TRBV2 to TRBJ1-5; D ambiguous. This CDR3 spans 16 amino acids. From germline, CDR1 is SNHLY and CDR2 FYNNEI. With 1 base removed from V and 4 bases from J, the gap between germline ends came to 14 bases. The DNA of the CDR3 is TGTGCCAGCAGTGAAGGGACTTCAGCAAGGAATCAGCCCCAGCATTTT. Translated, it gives CASSEGTSARNQPQHF.

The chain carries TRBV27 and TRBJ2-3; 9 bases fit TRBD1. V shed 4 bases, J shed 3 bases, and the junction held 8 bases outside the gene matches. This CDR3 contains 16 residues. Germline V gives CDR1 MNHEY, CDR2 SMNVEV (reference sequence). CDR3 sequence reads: CASSSPHRGRTDTQYF. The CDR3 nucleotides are TGTGCCAGCAGTTCACCCCACAGGGGGCGGACAGATACGCAGTATTTT.

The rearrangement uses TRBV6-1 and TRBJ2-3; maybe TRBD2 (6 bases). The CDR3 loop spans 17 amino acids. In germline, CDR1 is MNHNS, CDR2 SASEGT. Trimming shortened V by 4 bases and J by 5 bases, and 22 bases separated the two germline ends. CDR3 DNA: TGTGCCAGCAGTGGTCAAGCCGGGACTCTGTCTCGAGATACGCAGTATTTT. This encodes CASSGQAGTLSRDTQYF.

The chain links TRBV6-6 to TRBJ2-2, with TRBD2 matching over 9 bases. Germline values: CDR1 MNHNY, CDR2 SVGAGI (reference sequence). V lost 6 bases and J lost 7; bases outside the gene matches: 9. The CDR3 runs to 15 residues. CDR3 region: CASSPSGGFDGELFF. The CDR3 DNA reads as TGTGCCAGCAGCCCCAGCGGGGGGTTCGACGGGGAGCTGTTTTTT.

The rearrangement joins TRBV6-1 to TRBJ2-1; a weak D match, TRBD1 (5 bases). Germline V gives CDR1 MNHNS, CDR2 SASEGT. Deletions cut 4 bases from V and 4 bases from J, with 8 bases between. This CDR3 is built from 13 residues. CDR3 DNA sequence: TGTGCCAGCAGTGTGGGGCCTTACAATGAGCAGTTCTTC. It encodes CASSVGPYNEQFF.

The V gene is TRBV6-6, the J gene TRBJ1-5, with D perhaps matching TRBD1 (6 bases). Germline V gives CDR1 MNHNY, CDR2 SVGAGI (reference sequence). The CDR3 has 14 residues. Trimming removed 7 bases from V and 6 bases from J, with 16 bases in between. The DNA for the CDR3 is TGTGCCAGCACCATTACAGGGCTCGGTCAGCCCCAGCATTTT. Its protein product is CASTITGLGQPQHF.